Following are 12 T cell receptor beta chains from one sample sequenced in a study of vaccination and CD4 T cells after COVID-19. Their antigen targets remain unknown. Treatment: roughly ten-day PBMC culture with coronavirus spike peptide pools or control peptides (ViraFEST assay). An Oncomine TCR Beta short-read assay was used to sequence the DNA from cultured CD4+ T cells. In TCRdb, the PCR reads were re-called with MiXCR into one record per CDR3 protein. Here the sample spans 15,000 to 20,000 distinct CDR3 sequences, around 70% being singletons. The source material was CD4+ T cells from blood, cultured in vitro. The receptors derive from a human donor who had recovered from COVID-19.

This clonotype was detected once. The chain recombines TRBV6-2 or TRBV6-3 with TRBJ2-2; no firm D call. V was shortened by 7 bases and J by 2 bases, with 11 bases between the two germline ends. Germline V gene sequence: CDR1 MNHEY, CDR2 SVGEGT. The CDR3 consists of 14 residues. The CDR3 is CASIPVPNTGELFF. In DNA form, the CDR3 reads TGTGCCAGCATTCCAGTCCCAAACACCGGGGAGCTGTTTTTT.

This CDR3 reads CSARLPGTGGNYGYTF. The CDR3 DNA reads as TGCAGTGCTAGACTGCCCGGGACAGGGGGTAACTATGGCTACACCTTC. J is TRBJ1-2 and V is TRBV20-1; 11 nucleotides match TRBD1. Germline CDR1 and CDR2: DFQATT and SNEGSKA (reference sequence). The junction had 6 bases not matched to a gene; V was cut back by 2 bases and J by 1 base. This CDR3 contains 16 residues.

CDR3 sequence reads: CSAISPTGQNYGYTF. In nucleotides, the CDR3 is TGCAGTGCTATTAGTCCCACAGGGCAGAACTATGGCTACACCTTC. The chain carries TRBV20-1 and TRBJ1-2, with D possibly matching TRBD1 (6 bases). Germline lookup yields CDR1 DFQATT and CDR2 SNEGSKA (reference sequence). V was clipped by 4 bases and J by 2 bases, with 17 bases between them. The length of the CDR3 is 15 residues.

This sequence joins TRBV28 and TRBJ2-2; no firm D call. Trimming shortened V by 4 bases and J by 4 bases, and 16 bases separated the two germline ends. This CDR3 contains 16 residues. Germline V CDR1 and CDR2: MDHEN, SYDVKM. In nucleotides, the CDR3 is TGTGCCAGCAGTTCCCTTGGAAGCCCCTTCACCGGGGAGCTGTTTTTT. Its translation is CASSSLGSPFTGELFF.

The genes are TRBV4-3 and TRBJ1-2; D is undetermined. Per the germline V gene, CDR1 is LGHNA and CDR2 is YSLEER. V was pared by 0 bases and J by 2 bases, with 13 bases between. The CDR3 covers 16 residues. The CDR3 DNA reads as TGCGCCAGCAGCCAAGAGAGGGCCCCCTCGAACTATGGCTACACCTTC. Protein product: CASSQERAPSNYGYTF.

This clonotype was picked up a small number of times. The chain links TRBV7-2 to TRBJ2-5, with D maybe TRBD2 (6 bases). This CDR3 region has 16 residues. Deletions cut 1 base from V and 2 bases from J, with 14 bases between. Per germline, CDR1 SGHTA and CDR2 FQGNSA. The CDR3 nucleotides read TGTGCCAGCAGCTTAGGATACGGGAGAGAGCAAGAGACCCAGTACTTC. This sequence encodes CASSLGYGREQETQYF.

The chain links TRBV7-2 to TRBJ2-1; 8 positions match TRBD2. The V segment lost 4 bases and the J segment 9 bases; nucleotides outside the gene matches: 11. Looked up from germline, CDR1 is SGHTA and CDR2 is FQGNSA. The CDR3 is made up of 15 amino acids. The CDR3 loop reads CASSSGGDYMLEQFF. In DNA, the CDR3 is TGTGCCAGCAGCTCCGGGGGGGACTATATGCTTGAGCAGTTCTTC.

This chain connects TRBV6-1 to TRBJ1-5; the D gene is possibly TRBD1 (5 bases). Germline V gives CDR1 MNHNS, CDR2 SASEGT. The V gene lost 8 bases and the J gene lost 4 bases, with 15 bases spanning the gap. CDR3 length equals 14 residues. The DNA for the CDR3 is TGTGCCAGCGGGACCTTTGGCGGGAATCAGCCCCAGCATTTT. Protein product: CASGTFGGNQPQHF.

V gene TRBV6-2 or TRBV6-3 combines with J gene TRBJ2-7; 9 positions match TRBD2. Looked up from germline, CDR1 is MNHEY and CDR2 is SVGEGT. The CDR3 extends over 14 amino acids. V lost 6 bases and J lost 2; bases outside the gene matches: 5. CDR3 bases: TGTGCCAGCAGCCAACTAGCGGGTCCCTACGAGCAGTACTTC. Its translation is CASSQLAGPYEQYF.

This clonotype was detected only a few times. The rearrangement links TRBV15 to TRBJ1-5; D ambiguous. V lost 5 bases to trimming and J lost 4 bases, with 6 bases between them. The germline V gene encodes CDR1 LNHNV and CDR2 YYDKDF (reference sequence). This CDR3 comprises 12 residues. CDR3 nucleotides: TGTGCCACCAGCCCACGAAATCAGCCCCAGCATTTT. Residues: CATSPRNQPQHF. Full variable domain (rest looked up from reference TRBV15 and TRBJ1-5): DAMVIQNPRYQVTQFGKPVTLSCSQTLNHNVMYWYQQKSSQAPKLLFHYYDKDFNNEADTPDNFQSRRPNTSFCFLDIRSPGLGDTAMYLCATSPRNQPQHFGDGTRLSIL.

The chain recombines TRBV7-2 with TRBJ2-3; D is uncertain. Germline CDR1 is SGHTA and CDR2 is FQGNSA. CDR3 length: 15 amino acids. V lost 2 bases and J lost 1, with 10 bases in between. CDR3 protein: CASSLTRAGTDTQYF. The CDR3 coding sequence is TGTGCCAGCAGCTTAACAAGGGCCGGCACAGATACGCAGTATTTT. The full variable domain, its missing parts supplied by reference TRBV7-2 and TRBJ2-3, is GAGVSQSPSNKVTEKGKDVELRCDPISGHTALYWYRQSLGQGLEFLIYFQGNSAPDKSGLPSDRFSAERTGGSVSTLTIQRTQQEDSAVYLCASSLTRAGTDTQYFGPGTRLTVL.

There are a few counts of this clonotype. The chain joins TRBV6-1 to TRBJ1-5, with TRBD1 matching 7 bases. The J segment lost 6 bases and the V segment lost 6 bases, leaving 8 bases of the junction unmatched. This CDR3 has 14 amino acids. From germline, CDR1 is MNHNS and CDR2 SASEGT. The CDR3, as DNA: TGTGCCAGCAGACAAGGGGGCGGAGGTCAGCCCCAGCATTTT. Its translation is CASRQGGGGQPQHF.